This T cell receptor beta chain was recovered during a study of blood T cells in healthy people across ages. Together with a sample-barcoded 5' primer, a J-beta primer mix was included in a second PCR lasting about 6 to 11 cycles. Carrying 12 random nucleotides, a template-switch adaptor labeled each individual cDNA molecule. MiXCR, run by TCRdb on the 5' RACE reads, gives a single entry per CDR3 protein. Among approximately 800,000 distinct CDR3 sequences, roughly 53% were seen once, and the ten largest hold approximately 41%. V was pared by 2 bases and J by 0 bases, with 14 bases between. This CDR3 is built from 16 residues. CDR1 and CDR2 from the germline V gene are MNHEY and SVGEGT. Per sample, at least 5 micrograms of total RNA were extracted.

This receptor was taken from an elderly man in good health. Specimen: blood. The chain has TRBV6-2 or TRBV6-3 and TRBJ2-7, with a possible D match to TRBD2 (5 bases). Here the CDR3 reads CASSYEGPRISYEQYF. CDR3 coding DNA: TGTGCCAGCAGTTACGAGGGTCCTCGTATCTCCTACGAGCAGTACTTC.